This T cell receptor beta chain emerged from a study of shared clonotypes between healthy human individuals. Study-wide results and caveats: Shared clonotypes: 4.5% to 6.5% naive CD4, around 4% naive CD8, about 2.2% memory CD4, approximately 0.37% memory CD8.

CD8 cells regarded as naive lacked CD45RO, were positively chosen for CCR7, and omitted terminally differentiated effector memory CD45RA+ cells. All the donors were Caucasian adults who lived in Nashville, Tennessee. With 4 bases clipped from V and 5 bases from J, the junction kept 10 bases outside the gene matches. The CDR3 is made up of 15 amino acids. Per the germline V gene, CDR1 is SGDLS and CDR2 is YYNGEE. This clone was recorded only once. Its antigen remains unknown. The repertoire was sequenced with immunoSEQ multiplex PCR; TCRdb's copy has only in-frame clones and lacks some. In the table there are around 2,000,000 clones, over 85% of which are singletons.

The chain carries TRBV9 and TRBJ1-1, with TRBD1 identical over 8 bases. The sequenced sample consisted of naive CD8+ T cells sorted from blood. The source of this sequence is a man aged 18 to 30 in good health. CDR3 sequence (DNA): TGTGCCAGCAGCCCCCGGACAGGGAAGTTGACTGAAGCTTTCTTT. This translates into CASSPRTGKLTEAFF.